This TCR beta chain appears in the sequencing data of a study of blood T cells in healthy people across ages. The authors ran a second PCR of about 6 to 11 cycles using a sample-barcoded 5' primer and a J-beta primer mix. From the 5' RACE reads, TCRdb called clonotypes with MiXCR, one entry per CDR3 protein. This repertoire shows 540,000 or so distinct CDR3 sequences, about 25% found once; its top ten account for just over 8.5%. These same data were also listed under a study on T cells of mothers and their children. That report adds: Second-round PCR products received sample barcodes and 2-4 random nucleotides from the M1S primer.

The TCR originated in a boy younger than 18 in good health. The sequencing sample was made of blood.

The DNA of the CDR3 is TGTGCCAGCAGGCACGGTCGGGACAGGGGATACAATGAGCAGTTCTTC. Encoded protein: CASRHGRDRGYNEQFF. This sequence joins TRBV6-2 or TRBV6-3 and TRBJ2-1; 10 nucleotides match TRBD1. The CDR3 loop spans 16 amino acids. Germline V gene lookup returns CDR1 MNHEY and CDR2 SVGEGT. V dropped 6 bases and J dropped 4; count of bases not matched to a gene: 9.